This T cell receptor (beta chain) was captured in a study of Ad26.COV2.S vaccination and SARS-CoV-2 variants. Study results and caveats: The TCR-based breadth and depth measures might underestimate overall T cell responses.

Treatment specified: around 19 received Ad26.COV2.S at low or high dose, single or two shots; 5 received placebo; per-sample allocation not given. Collection of the samples took place on day 63 after the first injection of vaccine or placebo. Method: immunoSEQ multiplex PCR; TCRdb's copy keeps in-frame clones and lacks some. Altogether about 350,000 clones are present, around 84% being singletons, with the ten largest covering 3% to 4%. A word on this clone: The target antigen is unknown.

Germline V gives CDR1 SEHNR, CDR2 FQNEAQ (reference sequence). V was pared by 4 bases and J by 3 bases, with 5 bases of the junction left unmatched. This CDR3 spans 16 amino acids. The sequence was collected from a person aged 18-65 years who received the Ad26.COV2.S COVID-19 vaccine or a placebo. Sequenced material: peripheral blood, taken in a trial of Ad26.COV2.S vaccine versus placebo. The chain joins TRBV7-9 to TRBJ2-3; 12 bases line up with TRBD2. The DNA of the CDR3 is TGTGCCAGCAGCTGGACTAGCGGGGCAGGTACAGATACGCAGTATTTT. It encodes CASSWTSGAGTDTQYF.